This passage covers 5 T cell receptor beta chains from one sample sequenced in a study of blood T cell repertoires in COVID-19 (dated by TCRdb to between 2020 and 2021). The receptor library was made with the immunoSEQ multiplex PCR assay. TCRdb limited this immuneACCESS table to in-frame rearrangements with V and J called. A share of clones is missing; checked studies link under half to unresolved V genes, and the rest is unexplained. The sample table contains about 94,000 clones; only one count was recorded for around 81% of them. Of the sample, 6.3% falls within the top ten clones. The specimen sequenced was peripheral blood. The source is a man aged 55 to 69 with acute or convalescent COVID-19.

This chain joins TRBV3-1 (or the pseudogene TRBV3-2) and TRBJ1-4; 9 nucleotides agree with TRBD1. After removal of 0 bases from V and 7 bases from J, the junction contained 9 bases not matched to a gene. Germline CDR1 is LGHDT and CDR2 is YNNKEL (reference sequence). The length of the CDR3 is 17 residues. CDR3 amino acids: CASSQDAIGTGSEKLFF. CDR3 in DNA: TGTGCCAGCAGCCAAGACGCAATTGGGACAGGGAGTGAAAAACTGTTTTTT.

The J gene is TRBJ2-3, the V gene TRBV11-2; 9 nucleotides agree with TRBD2. The germline CDR1 and CDR2 sequences are SGHAT and FQNNGV. V lost 3 bases to trimming and J lost 3 bases; unmatched junction nucleotides: 4. CDR3 length: 15 residues. CDR3 protein: CASSFGGGETDTQYF. The CDR3 DNA is TGTGCCAGCAGCTTTGGCGGGGGGGAAACAGATACGCAGTATTTT.

This rearrangement joins TRBV6-2 or TRBV6-3 to TRBJ1-6; 9 bases line up with TRBD1. V shed 2 bases, J shed 7 bases, and the junction held 6 bases outside the gene matches. The V gene's germline CDR1 is MNHEY and CDR2 SVGEGT. The CDR3 runs 16 residues. CDR3 amino acids: CASSYGSGQGNSPLHF. The CDR3, as DNA: TGTGCCAGCAGTTACGGTTCGGGACAGGGAAATTCACCCCTCCACTTT.

The chain links TRBV9 to TRBJ1-4; 8 bases fit TRBD1. With 4 bases clipped from V and 8 bases from J, the junction kept 4 bases outside the gene matches. The CDR3 has 13 amino acids. Germline CDR1 SGDLS, CDR2 YYNGEE. The CDR3 loop reads CASSLGTGEKLFF. In DNA, the CDR3 is TGTGCCAGCAGCCTCGGGACAGGCGAAAAACTGTTTTTT.

J is TRBJ1-1 and V is TRBV30, with D perhaps matching TRBD1 (5 bases). Trimming pared 5 bases from V and 1 base from J, leaving 11 bases between. The length of the CDR3 is 13 residues. Per germline, CDR1 GTSNPN and CDR2 SVGIG (reference sequence). The CDR3 region is CAWELDRNTEAFF. In nucleotides, the CDR3 is TGTGCCTGGGAACTTGACAGGAACACTGAAGCTTTCTTT.